This record concerns one TCR beta chain sequence. In the original analysis: It was from reference gene primer amplification that nucleated cell counts were estimated. Method: immunoSEQ multiplex PCR; TCRdb's copy keeps in-frame clones and lacks some. The V and J calls and clone size are taken from that table; D and trimming were inferred from the DNA. The sample shows over 150,000 clones, more than 85% of them seen only once. The data are from a study of blood T cell repertoires in COVID-19. Trimming removed 7 bases from V and 4 bases from J; junction bases left unmatched: 5. CDR1 is KGHDR, CDR2 SFDVKD, per germline. The CDR3 runs to 13 residues.

The V and J genes are TRBV24-1 and TRBJ1-2; 7 bases line up with TRBD1. This clonotype was obtained from a woman over 75 with COVID-19, enrolled during active disease. Sequencing was performed on peripheral blood. The chain's CDR3 is CATSPGTAYGYTF. CDR3 DNA sequence: TGTGCCACCAGCCCCGGGACAGCCTATGGCTACACCTTC.